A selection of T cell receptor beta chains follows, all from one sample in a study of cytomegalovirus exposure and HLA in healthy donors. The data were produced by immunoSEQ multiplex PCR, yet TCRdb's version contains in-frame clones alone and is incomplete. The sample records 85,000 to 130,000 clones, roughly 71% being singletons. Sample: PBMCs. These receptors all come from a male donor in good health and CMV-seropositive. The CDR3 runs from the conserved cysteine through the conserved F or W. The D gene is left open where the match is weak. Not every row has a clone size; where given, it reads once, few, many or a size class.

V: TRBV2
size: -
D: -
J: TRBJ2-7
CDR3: CATGGDSYEQYF
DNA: TGTGCCACCGGGGGGGACAGCTACGAGCAGTACTTC

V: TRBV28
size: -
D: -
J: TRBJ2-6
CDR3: CASSPRDRANVLTF
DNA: TGTGCCAGCAGCCCCCGGGACAGGGCCAACGTCCTGACTTTC

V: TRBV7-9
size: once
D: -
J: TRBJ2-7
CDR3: CASSEAGVVNYEQYF
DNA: TGTGCCAGCAGCGAGGCCGGCGTGGTGAACTACGAGCAGTACTTC

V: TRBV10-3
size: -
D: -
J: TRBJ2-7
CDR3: CAITGDTPYEQYF
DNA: TGTGCCATCACCGGGGACACACCTTACGAGCAGTACTTC

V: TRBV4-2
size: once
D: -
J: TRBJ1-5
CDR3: CASSQDAGDNQPQHF
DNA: TGTGCCAGCAGCCAAGATGCAGGGGATAATCAGCCCCAGCATTTT

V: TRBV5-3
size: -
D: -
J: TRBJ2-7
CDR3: CARSLTTGTYEQYF
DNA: TGTGCCAGAAGCCTTACGACGGGAACCTACGAGCAGTACTTC

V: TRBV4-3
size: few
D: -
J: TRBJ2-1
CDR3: CASSQGQGPSYNEQFF
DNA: TGCGCCAGCAGCCAAGGTCAGGGCCCTTCCTACAATGAGCAGTTCTTC

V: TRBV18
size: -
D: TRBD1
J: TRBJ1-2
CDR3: CASSGTASNYGYTF
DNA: TGTGCCAGCTCGGGGACAGCCAGTAACTATGGCTACACCTTC

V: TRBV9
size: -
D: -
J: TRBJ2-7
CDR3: CASSVTGSSYEQYF
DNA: TGTGCCAGCAGCGTAACAGGGAGCTCCTACGAGCAGTACTTC

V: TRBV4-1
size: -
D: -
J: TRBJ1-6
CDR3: CASSLDSLDNSPLNF
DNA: TGCGCCAGCAGCCTGGACAGTCTAGATAATTCACCCCTCAACTTT

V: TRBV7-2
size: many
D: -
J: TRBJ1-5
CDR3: CASSLRGNQPQHF
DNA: TGTGCCAGCAGCTTACGGGGCAATCAGCCCCAGCATTTT

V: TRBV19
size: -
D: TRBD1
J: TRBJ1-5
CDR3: CASSPAPGQGANGNQPQHF
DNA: TGTGCCAGTAGTCCAGCTCCGGGACAGGGGGCGAATGGCAATCAGCCCCAGCATTTT

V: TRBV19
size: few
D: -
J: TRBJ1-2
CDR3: CASTPGRGNYGYTF
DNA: TGTGCCAGTACCCCGGGGCGGGGGAACTATGGCTACACCTTC

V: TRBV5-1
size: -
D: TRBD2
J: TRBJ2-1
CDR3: CASTAGGVGGYNEQFF
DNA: TGCGCCAGCACAGCGGGAGGCGTGGGGGGCTACAATGAGCAGTTCTTC

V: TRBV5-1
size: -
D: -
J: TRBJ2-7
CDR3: CASSLRDTSYEQYF
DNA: TGCGCCAGCAGCTTGAGGGACACCTCCTACGAGCAGTACTTC

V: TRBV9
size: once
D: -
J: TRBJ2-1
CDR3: CASSVAARGLNEQFF
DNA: TGTGCCAGCAGCGTAGCTGCGCGGGGGCTCAATGAGCAGTTCTTC

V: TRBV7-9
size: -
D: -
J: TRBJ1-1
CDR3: CSSLDSLNTEAFF
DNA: TGTTCCAGCCTCGACAGTTTGAACACTGAAGCTTTCTTT

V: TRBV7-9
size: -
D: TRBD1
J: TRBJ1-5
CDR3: CASSPGQGDSNQPQHF
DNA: TGTGCCAGCAGCCCAGGACAGGGGGATAGCAATCAGCCCCAGCATTTT

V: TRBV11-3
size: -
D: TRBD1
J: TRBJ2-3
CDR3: CASSVGQGPYTDTQYF
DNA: TGTGCCAGCAGCGTAGGACAGGGGCCATACACAGATACGCAGTATTTT

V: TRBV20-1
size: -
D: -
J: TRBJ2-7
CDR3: CSAPLPMKIAF
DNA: TGCAGTGCCCCACTCCCGATGAAGATTGCTTTC

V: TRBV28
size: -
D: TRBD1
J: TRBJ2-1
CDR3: CATWTGVTDDYNEQFF
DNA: TGTGCCACCTGGACAGGGGTAACCGACGACTACAATGAGCAGTTCTTC

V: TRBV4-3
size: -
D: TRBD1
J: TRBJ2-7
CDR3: CASSQDSGTGSFDEQYF
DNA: TGCGCCAGCAGCCAAGATTCTGGGACAGGGAGCTTCGACGAGCAGTACTTC

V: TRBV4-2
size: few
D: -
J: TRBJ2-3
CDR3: CASSPGPDSDTQYF
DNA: TGTGCCAGCAGTCCGGGTCCTGACTCAGATACGCAGTATTTT

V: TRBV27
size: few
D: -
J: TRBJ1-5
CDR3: CASRPWGRLSNQPQHF
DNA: TGTGCCAGCAGACCTTGGGGGCGGCTTAGCAATCAGCCCCAGCATTTT

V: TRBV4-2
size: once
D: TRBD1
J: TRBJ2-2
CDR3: CASSRPDRATGELFF
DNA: TGTGCCAGCAGCCGCCCGGACAGGGCCACCGGGGAGCTGTTTTTT

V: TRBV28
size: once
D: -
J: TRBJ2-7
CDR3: CASRSHRDSYEQYF
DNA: TGTGCCAGCAGATCACACAGGGACTCCTACGAGCAGTACTTC

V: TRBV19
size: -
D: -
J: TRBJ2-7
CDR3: CASSTGLSYEQYF
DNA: TGTGCCAGTAGTACTGGACTGTCCTACGAGCAGTACTTC

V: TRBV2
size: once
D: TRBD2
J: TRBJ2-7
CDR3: CASRVDGTSGYEQYF
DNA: TGTGCCAGCAGGGTGGACGGGACTAGCGGATACGAGCAGTACTTC

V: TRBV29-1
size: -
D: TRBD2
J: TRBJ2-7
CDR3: CSVAGGQGLAGGPYEQYF
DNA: TGCAGCGTTGCGGGGGGACAGGGGCTAGCGGGAGGGCCCTACGAGCAGTACTTC

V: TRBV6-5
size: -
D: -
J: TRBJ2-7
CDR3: CASSYSFTDPYEQYF
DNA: TGTGCCAGCAGTTACTCTTTCACAGATCCCTACGAGCAGTACTTC

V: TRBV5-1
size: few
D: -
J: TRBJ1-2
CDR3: CASSPGDFGGYTF
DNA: TGCGCCAGCTCCCCGGGGGACTTCGGGGGCTACACCTTC

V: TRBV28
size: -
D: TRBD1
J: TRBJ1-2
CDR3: CASSPTGANYGYTF
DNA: TGTGCCAGCAGTCCGACAGGGGCTAACTATGGCTACACCTTC

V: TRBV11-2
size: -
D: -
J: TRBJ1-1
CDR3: CASSLLQGNTEAFF
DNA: TGTGCCAGCAGCCTATTACAGGGGAACACTGAAGCTTTCTTT

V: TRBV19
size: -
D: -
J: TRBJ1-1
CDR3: CASSQGYRVGTEAFF
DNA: TGTGCCAGTAGCCAGGGGTATAGGGTGGGAACTGAAGCTTTCTTT

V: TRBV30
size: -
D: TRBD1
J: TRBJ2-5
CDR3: CAWSPARISGTASYQETQYF
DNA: TGTGCCTGGAGTCCCGCTCGTATTTCCGGGACAGCTTCCTACCAAGAGACCCAGTACTTC

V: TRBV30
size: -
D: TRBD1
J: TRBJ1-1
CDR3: CAWSTGQGLNTEAFF
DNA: TGTGCCTGGAGTACGGGACAGGGGTTGAACACTGAAGCTTTCTTT

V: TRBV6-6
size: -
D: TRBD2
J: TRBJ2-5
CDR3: CASSYGLAGGPETQYF
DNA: TGTGCCAGCAGTTACGGACTAGCGGGGGGACCTGAGACCCAGTACTTC

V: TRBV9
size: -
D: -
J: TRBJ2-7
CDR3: CASSAGGGSNYEQYF
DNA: TGTGCCAGCAGCGCTGGGGGCGGTTCCAACTACGAGCAGTACTTC

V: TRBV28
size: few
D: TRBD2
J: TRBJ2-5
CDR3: CASSSGLAVETQYF
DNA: TGTGCCAGCAGTTCGGGACTAGCTGTAGAGACCCAGTACTTC

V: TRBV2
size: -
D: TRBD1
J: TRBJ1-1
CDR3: CASSWDRNTEAFF
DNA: TGTGCCAGCAGTTGGGACAGGAACACTGAAGCTTTCTTT

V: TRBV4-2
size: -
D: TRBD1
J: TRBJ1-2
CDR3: CASSHSTGAGYGYTF
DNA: TGTGCCAGCAGCCACTCGACAGGGGCGGGCTATGGCTACACCTTC

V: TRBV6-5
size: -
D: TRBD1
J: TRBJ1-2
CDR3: CASRQDRGHGYTF
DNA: TGTGCCAGCAGACAGGACAGGGGACATGGCTACACCTTC

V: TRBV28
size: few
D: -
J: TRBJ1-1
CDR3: CASLRQAPWGTEAFF
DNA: TGTGCCAGTCTTAGACAGGCCCCTTGGGGGACTGAAGCTTTCTTT

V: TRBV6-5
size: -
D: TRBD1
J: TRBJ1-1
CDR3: CASSSPTGGKGWAFF
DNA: TGTGCCAGCAGTTCACCGACAGGGGGCAAGGGATGGGCTTTCTTT

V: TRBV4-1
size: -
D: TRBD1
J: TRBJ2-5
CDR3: CASSQDLGTGGIQETQYF
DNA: TGCGCCAGCAGCCAAGATTTAGGGACAGGGGGCATACAAGAGACCCAGTACTTC

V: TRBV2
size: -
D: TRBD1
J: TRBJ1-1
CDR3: CASRIDRAEAFF
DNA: TGTGCCAGCAGGATAGACAGGGCTGAAGCTTTCTTT

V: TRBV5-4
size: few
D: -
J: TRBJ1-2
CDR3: CASSLGPGFLRGYTF
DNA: TGTGCCAGCAGCTTGGGCCCAGGGTTCTTGAGGGGCTACACCTTC